The T cell receptor beta chain under discussion was sequenced for a study of shared clonotypes between healthy human individuals. The table came from immunoSEQ multiplex PCR; TCRdb's copy has only in-frame clones and leaves some out. The table lists some 300,000 clones, more than 60% of them singletons, with roughly 10% in the top ten. The study, taken as a whole, reports: Against clonotypes common to all four donors, non-shared ones had lower generation probabilities.

This clone was seen a handful of times. As yet, its antigen is unknown. CDR3 length equals 19 residues. Looked up from germline, CDR1 is MNHEY and CDR2 is SMNVEV (reference sequence). V dropped 2 bases and J dropped 1; count of bases not matched to a gene: 12. The TCR sequence derives from a man aged 25 to 40 in good health. Sequenced: memory CD4+ T cells sorted from blood. Subset described: CD45RA-negative fraction. V gene TRBV27 combines with J gene TRBJ2-2; 8 bases line up with TRBD1. DNA of the CDR3: TGTGCCAGCAGTTTACTTCCCGTCCCCGGGACAGGGAACACCGGGGAGCTGTTTTTT. It translates to CASSLLPVPGTGNTGELFF.